This T cell receptor beta chain was recorded in a study of blood T cell repertoires in COVID-19. Repertoires were generated with immunoSEQ multiplex PCR, while TCRdb's copy carries only in-frame clones and drops some. The sample contains 90,000 to 100,000 clones, 84% of which appear only once. The CDR3 totals 16 residues. CDR1 is GTSNPN, CDR2 SVGIG, per germline (reference sequence). V lost 1 base and J lost 2; bases outside the gene matches: 10. This receptor was obtained from a man aged 65 to 85 with active or convalescent COVID-19. This chain uses TRBV30 with TRBJ1-2, with 7 positions matching TRBD1. Sequencing was performed on peripheral blood. CDR3: CAWSGQLGQPNYGYTF. DNA for the CDR3: TGTGCCTGGAGTGGACAATTGGGACAGCCCAACTATGGCTACACCTTC.